Below are 14 T cell receptor beta chains sequenced from a single sample in a study of shared clonotypes between healthy human individuals. Libraries were prepared by immunoSEQ multiplex PCR; TCRdb keeps only in-frame clonotypes and omits some of them. Of around 1.4 million clones in the sample, approximately 98.5% were seen once. Sequencing input: naive CD4+ T cells sorted from blood. Subset defined: CD45RA+ positively selected. The receptors derive from a young man in good health.

The chain joins TRBV30 to TRBJ2-7; perhaps TRBD1 as D (6 bases). V lost 5 bases to trimming and J lost 4 bases, with 12 bases between them. Germline lookup yields CDR1 GTSNPN and CDR2 SVGIG (reference sequence). This CDR3 region has 12 residues. This CDR3 reads CAWGAGAYEQYF. DNA of the CDR3: TGTGCCTGGGGTGCAGGGGCTTACGAGCAGTACTTC.

This chain links TRBV5-6 with TRBJ2-1; 8 nucleotides match TRBD2. The CDR3 extends over 16 amino acids. Germline CDR1 SGHDT, CDR2 YYEEEE. After removal of 1 base from V and 2 bases from J, the junction contained 5 bases not matched to a gene. The CDR3 DNA is TGTGCCAGCAGCTTGAGCGGGAGTCCTCCCTACAATGAGCAGTTCTTC. This sequence encodes CASSLSGSPPYNEQFF. The full variable domain, in which reference TRBV5-6 and TRBJ2-1 provide the parts outside the CDR3, is DAGVTQSPTHLIKTRGQQVTLRCSPKSGHDTVSWYQQALGQGPQFIFQYYEEEERQRGNFPDRFSGHQFPNYSSELNVNALLLGDSALYLCASSLSGSPPYNEQFFGPGTRLTVL.

The V and J genes are TRBV6-5 and TRBJ1-5; TRBD1 might be the D (6 bases). This CDR3 is built from 15 residues. Trimming shortened V by 0 bases and J by 0 bases, and 6 bases separated the two germline ends. Germline V gives CDR1 MNHEY, CDR2 SVGAGI. This CDR3 reads CASSYSTGSNQPQHF. As DNA, the CDR3 is TGTGCCAGCAGTTACTCGACAGGTAGCAATCAGCCCCAGCATTTT.

The chain combines TRBV9 with TRBJ1-2, with D perhaps matching TRBD1 (5 bases). Germline V gene lookup returns CDR1 SGDLS and CDR2 YYNGEE. V lost 1 base and J lost 8, with 12 bases in between. The CDR3 loop spans 13 amino acids. The CDR3 bases are TGTGCCAGCAGCGTATCCCAGGGCTGGGGCTACACCTTC. This sequence encodes CASSVSQGWGYTF.

V and J are TRBV9 and TRBJ2-6; D uncertain. The V and J ends lost 5 bases and 1 base respectively, with 13 bases between them. Germline CDR1 reads SGDLS; CDR2 reads YYNGEE. This CDR3 is built from 16 residues. The CDR3 sequence: CASSIGWVSGANVLTF. As DNA, the CDR3 is TGTGCCAGCAGTATTGGTTGGGTATCTGGGGCCAACGTCCTGACTTTC.

This rearrangement joins TRBV7-9 to TRBJ2-7, with D perhaps matching TRBD2 (6 bases). With 2 bases removed from V and 5 bases from J, the gap between germline ends came to 16 bases. This CDR3 has 15 amino acids. Germline V gives CDR1 SEHNR, CDR2 FQNEAQ (reference sequence). CDR3 sequence (DNA): TGTGCCAGCAGCTTATTCTTAGCGGAGGTGAACGAGCAGTACTTC. Amino acid sequence: CASSLFLAEVNEQYF.

This rearrangement joins TRBV6-5 to TRBJ2-7; D may be TRBD1 (7 bases). The CDR3 is 15 residues long. V gave up 4 bases and J gave up 6 bases, with 19 bases separating them. Germline V gene lookup returns CDR1 MNHEY and CDR2 SVGAGI. This CDR3 reads CASSSTGVRRGEQYF. The CDR3, as DNA: TGTGCCAGCAGTTCCACAGGGGTTCGGAGGGGCGAGCAGTACTTC.

V usage is TRBV27 and J usage is TRBJ2-1; D is perhaps TRBD2 (5 bases). Germline lookup yields CDR1 MNHEY and CDR2 SMNVEV (reference sequence). V was shortened by 6 bases and J by 4 bases, with 16 bases between the two germline ends. The CDR3 totals 15 residues. CDR3 amino acids: CASSSPSGLYNEQFF. CDR3 DNA sequence: TGTGCCAGCAGCTCCCCCAGCGGTTTGTACAATGAGCAGTTCTTC.

The V call is TRBV21-1, the J call TRBJ2-7; the table names TRBD1, a call not compared with the DNA. TRBV21-1 is flagged as a pseudogene. CDR3 length: 18 residues. In DNA form, the CDR3 reads TGTGCCAGCAGCAAAGTTCACGGACAGGCCAAACCCTCCTACGAGCAGTACTTC. Its translation is CASSKVHGQAKPSYEQYF.

Remarks on this clone: This CDR3 is also generated by other DNA sequences in the sample. V gene TRBV29-1 combines with J gene TRBJ2-3; D remains unclear. Looked up from germline, CDR1 is SQVTM and CDR2 is ANQGSEA. V lost 4 bases to trimming and J lost 1 base, with 6 bases between them. The CDR3 has 12 residues. The CDR3 DNA reads as TGCAGCGTTGTGGCAGGCACAGATACGCAGTATTTT. Translating it yields CSVVAGTDTQYF.

The rearrangement joins TRBV7-9 to TRBJ1-1; D perhaps matches TRBD1 (6 bases). Looked up from germline, CDR1 is SEHNR and CDR2 is FQNEAQ (reference sequence). CDR3 length equals 13 residues. V was trimmed by 11 bases and J by 3 bases, leaving 16 bases between them. The CDR3 bases are TGTGCCGGATCCTACGGACAGCACACTGAAGCTTTCTTT. This codes for CAGSYGQHTEAFF. Full variable domain (outside the CDR3, taken from reference TRBV7-9 and TRBJ1-1): DTGVSQNPRHKITKRGQNVTFRCDPISEHNRLYWYRQTLGQGPEFLTYFQNEAQLEKSRLLSDRFSAERPKGSFSTLEIQRTEQGDSAMYLCAGSYGQHTEAFFGQGTRLTVV.

The chain has TRBV6-1 and TRBJ1-4, with D possibly TRBD1 on 6 matching bases. CDR1 and CDR2 (germline): MNHNS, SASEGT. CDR3 size: 12 residues. The V gene lost 5 bases and the J gene lost 10 bases, with 11 bases spanning the gap. The CDR3 sequence: CASSTGSVKLFF. CDR3 coding DNA: TGTGCCAGCAGTACAGGGAGCGTAAAACTGTTTTTT.

The genes are TRBV7-9 and TRBJ1-4, with D perhaps TRBD1 (6 bases). With 2 bases removed from V and 7 bases from J, the gap between germline ends came to 14 bases. Germline V lookup: CDR1 SEHNR, CDR2 FQNEAQ (reference sequence). CDR3 length: 15 residues. DNA for the CDR3: TGTGCCAGCAGCTTACCGGGACAAACAGGTGAAAAACTGTTTTTT. Translated: CASSLPGQTGEKLFF.

V usage is TRBV7-6 and J usage is TRBJ2-5, with a weak D call TRBD1 (6 bases). The ends were cut back, 5 bases at V and 0 bases at J, with 13 bases in the middle. The length of the CDR3 is 15 residues. The V gene's germline CDR1 is SGHVS and CDR2 FNYEAQ. As DNA, the CDR3 is TGTGCCAGCAGCATACTAACAGGGTACCAAGAGACCCAGTACTTC. Amino acid sequence: CASSILTGYQETQYF.